These T cell receptor beta chains were read from a single sample in a study of control samples from healthy donors and cancer patients. Only in-frame clones appear in the TCRdb table, and some are missing; sequencing was by immunoSEQ multiplex PCR. The repertoire holds some 74,000 clones, 85% to 95% seen once, with approximately 2.8% in the top ten. Material for sequencing was blood. The origin of the receptors is a woman in her twenties or thirties in good health. The CDR3 runs from the conserved cysteine through the conserved F or W. The order of the fields is J gene, D gene, clone size, V gene, CDR3 protein, CDR3 DNA. D genes are given only for firm matches. Part of the rows lack a size; the others show once, few, many or a class for expanded clones.

>TRBJ2-5|TRBD1|NA|TRBV5-1
CASSLDRGQETQYF
TGCGCCAGCAGCCTCGACAGGGGGCAAGAGACCCAGTACTTC
>TRBJ1-4|TRBD1|NA|TRBV14
CASSQNRGTNEKLFF
TGTGCCAGCAGCCAGAACAGGGGGACTAATGAAAAACTGTTTTTT
>TRBJ2-3|TRBD2|NA|TRBV27
CASGRAGGTDTQYF
TGTGCCAGCGGCCGGGCGGGGGGAACAGATACGCAGTATTTT
>TRBJ1-5|NA|NA|TRBV28
CASSLMGGNQPQHF
TGTGCCAGCAGTTTAATGGGAGGTAATCAGCCCCAGCATTTT
>TRBJ1-4|TRBD1|NA|TRBV20-1
CSASATGQGRPGEKLFF
TGCAGTGCTAGTGCCACGGGACAGGGGCGCCCCGGGGAAAAACTGTTTTTT
>TRBJ1-5|NA|once|TRBV4-1
CASSQEFTGGVNQPQHF
TGCGCCAGCAGCCAAGAGTTTACCGGGGGTGTCAATCAGCCCCAGCATTTT
>TRBJ1-1|NA|NA|TRBV7-2
CASSYPGNTEAFF
TGTGCCAGCAGCTATCCGGGGAACACTGAAGCTTTCTTT
>TRBJ1-4|TRBD1|NA|TRBV28
CAGGDSYNEKLFF
TGTGCCGGGGGGGACAGCTATAATGAAAAACTGTTTTTT
>TRBJ2-1|TRBD2|NA|TRBV19
CASSKPSTSNGEQFF
TGTGCCAGTAGTAAGCCCTCGACTAGCAACGGGGAGCAGTTCTTC
>TRBJ1-5|NA|NA|TRBV27
CASSLSGIPNINGNQPQHF
TGTGCCAGCAGTTTATCCGGGATACCTAATATAAATGGCAATCAGCCCCAGCATTTT
>TRBJ1-5|NA|NA|TRBV9
CASSREGGRQPQHF
TGTGCCAGCAGCAGGGAGGGTGGACGGCAGCCCCAGCATTTT
>TRBJ2-7|TRBD1|NA|TRBV5-1
CASSLEGQGNEQYF
TGCGCCAGCAGCTTGGAGGGACAGGGGAACGAGCAGTACTTC
>TRBJ2-2|NA|NA|TRBV5-4
CASSLGGRGNTGELFF
TGTGCCAGCAGCTTAGGGGGTCGCGGGAACACCGGGGAGCTGTTTTTT
>TRBJ1-6|NA|NA|TRBV27
CASSLQGRANSPLHF
TGTGCCAGCAGTTTGCAGGGAAGGGCTAATTCACCCCTCCACTTT
>TRBJ1-2|NA|NA|TRBV28
CASSLFEAYGYTF
TGTGCCAGCAGTTTATTTGAAGCCTATGGCTACACCTTC
>TRBJ1-1|NA|NA|TRBV6-5
CASSPLWQNTEAFF
TGTGCCAGCAGTCCTCTTTGGCAGAACACTGAAGCTTTCTTT
>TRBJ2-5|NA|NA|TRBV9
CASSVGLVEETQYF
TGTGCCAGCAGCGTAGGACTAGTTGAGGAGACCCAGTACTTC
>TRBJ1-2|TRBD1|NA|TRBV27
CASSLVGTAYGYTF
TGTGCCAGCAGTTTGGTTGGGACAGCCTATGGCTACACCTTC
>TRBJ1-4|TRBD1|once|TRBV24-1
CATSDPSEGTGSEKLFF
TGTGCCACCAGTGATCCGAGCGAGGGGACAGGGAGTGAAAAACTGTTTTTT
>TRBJ2-7|TRBD2|NA|TRBV7-9
CASTLPGGYEQYF
TGTGCCAGCACCCTCCCGGGAGGCTACGAGCAGTACTTC
>TRBJ2-7|NA|NA|TRBV6-5
CASSLRGRGSYEQYF
TGTGCCAGCAGTCTAAGGGGGAGAGGCTCCTACGAGCAGTACTTC
>TRBJ1-6|NA|NA|TRBV28
CASSFLGAPHF
TGTGCCAGCAGTTTTTTGGGAGCTCCCCACTTT
>TRBJ1-5|NA|NA|TRBV28
CASSLPSAEARPQHF
TGTGCCAGCAGTTTACCCTCGGCGGAGGCCCGGCCCCAGCATTTT
>TRBJ1-6|TRBD1|once|TRBV6-4
CASKREWDSYNSPLHF
TGTGCCAGCAAACGAGAGTGGGACAGCTATAATTCACCCCTCCACTTT
>TRBJ2-2|TRBD2|NA|TRBV19
CASGRGGTGELFF
TGTGCCAGTGGCCGGGGGGGAACCGGGGAGCTGTTTTTT
>TRBJ1-2|NA|NA|TRBV19
CASSIDHGMAGAIYGYTF
TGTGCCAGTAGTATAGATCACGGGATGGCGGGAGCAATCTATGGCTACACCTTC
>TRBJ2-2|NA|NA|TRBV11-3
CASSTGTGELFF
TGTGCCAGCAGCACGGGGACAGGGGAGCTGTTTTTT
>TRBJ2-7|NA|NA|TRBV15
CATSLGGPYEQYF
TGTGCCACCAGCCTCGGGGGCCCGTACGAGCAGTACTTC
>TRBJ1-1|NA|NA|TRBV7-8
CASTPRGGTNRDTEAFF
TGTGCCAGCACCCCGAGGGGGGGAACAAACAGGGACACTGAAGCTTTCTTT
>TRBJ1-3|NA|NA|TRBV30
CAWSGSGNTIYF
TGTGCCTGGAGTGGGTCTGGAAACACCATATATTTT
>TRBJ1-3|TRBD1|NA|TRBV6-5
CASSLDRARNTIYF
TGTGCCAGCAGTTTAGACAGGGCCCGAAACACCATATATTTT
>TRBJ1-5|NA|NA|TRBV10-2
CASSEGNQPQHF
TGCGCCAGCAGTGAGGGTAATCAGCCCCAGCATTTT
>TRBJ2-3|TRBD1|NA|TRBV10-3
CAISETTTGATDTQYF
TGTGCCATCAGTGAGACAACGACAGGGGCCACAGATACGCAGTATTTT
>TRBJ2-5|NA|NA|TRBV5-1
CASSNGRIQETQYF
TGCGCCAGCAGCAATGGACGCATCCAAGAGACCCAGTACTTC
>TRBJ2-5|TRBD2|NA|TRBV30
CAWSGGGAETQYF
TGTGCCTGGAGTGGCGGGGGGGCTGAGACCCAGTACTTC
>TRBJ1-5|NA|NA|TRBV18
CASSPDVLNQPQHF
TGTGCCAGCTCCCCGGACGTCCTTAATCAGCCCCAGCATTTT
>TRBJ2-2|TRBD1|NA|TRBV7-9
CASSLGQGSTGELFF
TGTGCCAGCAGCCTAGGACAGGGAAGCACCGGGGAGCTGTTTTTT
>TRBJ2-5|TRBD1|NA|TRBV24-1
CATSDRRGYQETQYF
TGTGCCACCAGTGACCGCAGGGGGTACCAAGAGACCCAGTACTTC
>TRBJ2-3|TRBD1|NA|TRBV24-1
CAIGTGGTDTQYF
TGTGCCATCGGGACAGGGGGTACAGATACGCAGTATTTT
>TRBJ1-1|NA|NA|TRBV6-5
CASTLDRLNTEAFF
TGTGCCAGCACACTGGACAGATTGAACACTGAAGCTTTCTTT
>TRBJ1-5|TRBD1|NA|TRBV28
CASSPQGYSNQPQHF
TGTGCCAGCAGCCCACAGGGGTATAGCAATCAGCCCCAGCATTTT
>TRBJ1-2|NA|NA|TRBV5-5
CASSQTGIPSIYGYTF
TGTGCCAGCAGTCAGACCGGGATACCGAGTATTTATGGCTACACCTTC
>TRBJ1-4|TRBD1|NA|TRBV5-1
CASKFQTGYNEKLFF
TGCGCCAGCAAGTTCCAGACAGGGTATAATGAAAAACTGTTTTTT
>TRBJ2-2|TRBD1|NA|TRBV5-6
CASSLRQGIGELFF
TGTGCCAGCAGCCTACGACAGGGAATCGGGGAGCTGTTTTTT
>TRBJ2-1|TRBD1|NA|TRBV25-1
CASSPTTGTGGADEQFF
TGTGCCAGCAGTCCCACAACGGGGACAGGGGGCGCGGATGAGCAGTTCTTC
>TRBJ1-5|NA|NA|TRBV28
CASSFNFQGGNQPQHF
TGTGCCAGCAGTTTCAACTTTCAGGGTGGCAATCAGCCCCAGCATTTT
>TRBJ2-7|TRBD1|NA|TRBV27
CASSNPGTGFHEQYF
TGTGCCAGCAGCAACCCCGGGACAGGGTTTCACGAGCAGTACTTC
>TRBJ1-1|NA|NA|TRBV6-5
CASSYNRDTEAFF
TGTGCCAGCAGTTACAACAGGGACACTGAAGCTTTCTTT
>TRBJ1-1|TRBD1|once|TRBV3-1/TRBV3-2
CASSRQGRVTEAFF
TGTGCCAGCAGCCGACAGGGGAGGGTCACTGAAGCTTTCTTT
>TRBJ1-4|NA|NA|TRBV28
CASSSGLGAPTNEKLFF
TGTGCCAGCAGCTCGGGACTTGGGGCGCCAACTAATGAAAAACTGTTTTTT
>TRBJ2-1|TRBD1|NA|TRBV5-1
CASSPTPGTGINEQFF
TGCGCCAGCAGCCCGACCCCCGGGACAGGGATCAATGAGCAGTTCTTC
>TRBJ1-1|TRBD1|NA|TRBV6-6
CASTDRANTEAFF
TGTGCCAGCACGGACAGGGCGAACACTGAAGCTTTCTTT